Sequencing of this TCR beta chain was carried out in a study of blood T cell repertoires in COVID-19. Study-level background: Material from acute and convalescent COVID-19 was sourced from the United States, Italy and Spain. T cells, B-cell-depleted T cells, or PBMCs supplied cDNA or gDNA.

The authors' processing: From reference gene primer amplification, estimates of nucleated cell counts were derived. The protocol was immunoSEQ multiplex PCR, while the TCRdb copy is restricted to in-frame clones and leaves out a portion. V and J calls plus clone size are reproduced from that table; the DNA served to infer D and trimming. The table shows about 110,000 clones, with approximately 87% occurring only once. Sequenced material: peripheral blood. The sequence derives from a woman in her forties or fifties with acute or convalescent COVID-19.

CDR3 amino acids: CASRGGYEVNYGYTF. CDR3 sequence (DNA): TGCGCCTCGAGGGGGGGCTACGAAGTTAACTATGGCTACACCTTC. J is TRBJ1-2 and V is TRBV5-1; D is possibly TRBD1 (6 bases). The CDR3 sequence is 15 residues long. The germline CDR1 and CDR2 sequences are SGHRS and YFSETQ. V shed 10 bases and J shed 1 base, with 20 bases lying between them.